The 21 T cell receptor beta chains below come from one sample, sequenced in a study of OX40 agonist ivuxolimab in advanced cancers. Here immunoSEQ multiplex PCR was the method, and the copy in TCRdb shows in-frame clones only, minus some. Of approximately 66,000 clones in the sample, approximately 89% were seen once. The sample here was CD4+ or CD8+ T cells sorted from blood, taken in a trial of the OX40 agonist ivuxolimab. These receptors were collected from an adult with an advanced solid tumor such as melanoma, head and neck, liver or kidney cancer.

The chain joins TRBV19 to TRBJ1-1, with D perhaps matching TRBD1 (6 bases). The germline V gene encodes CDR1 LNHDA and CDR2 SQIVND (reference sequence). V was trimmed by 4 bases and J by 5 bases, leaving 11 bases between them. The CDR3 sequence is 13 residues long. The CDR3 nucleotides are TGTGCCAGTAGTACCAGCCAGGGGACTGAAGCTTTCTTT. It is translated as CASSTSQGTEAFF.

This chain's CDR3 is CAWALAGGDTQYF. Here the CDR3 DNA reads TGTGCCTGGGCTCTAGCGGGGGGGGATACGCAGTATTTT. This chain joins TRBV30 and TRBJ2-3; 12 positions match TRBD2. The CDR3 covers 13 residues. The V and J ends lost 5 bases and 6 bases, in that order; junction bases with no gene match: 3. Germline V lookup: CDR1 GTSNPN, CDR2 SVGIG (reference sequence).

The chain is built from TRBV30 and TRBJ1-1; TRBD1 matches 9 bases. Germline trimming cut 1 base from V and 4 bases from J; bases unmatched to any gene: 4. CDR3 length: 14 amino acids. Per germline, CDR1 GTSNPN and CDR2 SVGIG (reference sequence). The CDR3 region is CAWSGQGDGTEAFF. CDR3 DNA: TGTGCCTGGAGTGGACAGGGGGACGGCACTGAAGCTTTCTTT. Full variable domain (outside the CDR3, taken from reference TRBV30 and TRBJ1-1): SQTIHQWPATLVQPVGSPLSLECTVEGTSNPNLYWYRQAAGRGLQLLFYSVGIGQISSEVPQNLSASRPQDRQFILSSKKLLLSDSGFYLCAWSGQGDGTEAFFGQGTRLTVV.

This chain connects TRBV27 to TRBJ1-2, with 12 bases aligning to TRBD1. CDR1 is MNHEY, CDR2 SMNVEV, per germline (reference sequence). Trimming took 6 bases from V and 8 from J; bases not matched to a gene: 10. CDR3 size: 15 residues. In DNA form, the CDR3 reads TGTGCCAGCAGACCTCCCGGGACAGGGGGCAAAGGCTACACCTTC. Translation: CASRPPGTGGKGYTF.

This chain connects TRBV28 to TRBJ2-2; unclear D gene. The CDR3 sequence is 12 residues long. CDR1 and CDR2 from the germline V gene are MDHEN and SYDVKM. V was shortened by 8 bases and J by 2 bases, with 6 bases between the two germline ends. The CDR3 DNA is TGTGCCAGCTCTGGCAACACCGGGGAGCTGTTTTTT. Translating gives CASSGNTGELFF.

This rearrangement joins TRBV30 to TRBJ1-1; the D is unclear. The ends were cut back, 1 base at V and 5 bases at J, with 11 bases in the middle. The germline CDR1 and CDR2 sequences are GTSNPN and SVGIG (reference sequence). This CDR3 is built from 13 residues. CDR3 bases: TGTGCCTGGAGTGGACAAGGAGGAACTGAAGCTTTCTTT. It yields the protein CAWSGQGGTEAFF.

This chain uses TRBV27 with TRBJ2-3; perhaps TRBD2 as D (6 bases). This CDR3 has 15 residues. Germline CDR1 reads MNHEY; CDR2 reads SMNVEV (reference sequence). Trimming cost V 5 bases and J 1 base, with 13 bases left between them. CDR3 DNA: TGTGCCAGCAGTCCCAGGGAGGTTGGCACAGATACGCAGTATTTT. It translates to CASSPREVGTDTQYF.

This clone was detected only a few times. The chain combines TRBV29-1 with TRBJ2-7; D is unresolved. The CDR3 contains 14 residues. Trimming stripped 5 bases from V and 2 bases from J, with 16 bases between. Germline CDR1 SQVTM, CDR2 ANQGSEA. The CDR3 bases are TGCAGCGTTTCAATTGGAGCAGGCGCCTACGAGCAGTACTTC. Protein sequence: CSVSIGAGAYEQYF.

The CDR3: CASSLASGVFNEQFF. The CDR3 bases are TGTGCCAGCAGCTTAGCTAGCGGGGTTTTTAATGAGCAGTTCTTC. The chain couples TRBV7-2 to TRBJ2-1; 8 nucleotides agree with TRBD2. The CDR3 contains 15 residues. CDR1 SGHTA and CDR2 FQGNSA come from the germline V gene. The V and J ends lost 0 bases and 7 bases, in that order; junction bases with no gene match: 5.

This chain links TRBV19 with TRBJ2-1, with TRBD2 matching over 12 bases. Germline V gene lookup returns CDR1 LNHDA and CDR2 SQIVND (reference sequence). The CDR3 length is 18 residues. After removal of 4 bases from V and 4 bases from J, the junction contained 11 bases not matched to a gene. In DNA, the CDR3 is TGTGCCAGTAGTACGTTTATCCTAGCGGGGGGGGTGTACAATGAGCAGTTCTTC. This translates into CASSTFILAGGVYNEQFF.

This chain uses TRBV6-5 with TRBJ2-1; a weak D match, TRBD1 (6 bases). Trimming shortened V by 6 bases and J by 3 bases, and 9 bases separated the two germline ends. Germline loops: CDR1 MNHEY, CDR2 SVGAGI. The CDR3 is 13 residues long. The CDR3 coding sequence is TGTGCCAGCAGCACAGGGATCTACAATGAGCAGTTCTTC. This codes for CASSTGIYNEQFF.

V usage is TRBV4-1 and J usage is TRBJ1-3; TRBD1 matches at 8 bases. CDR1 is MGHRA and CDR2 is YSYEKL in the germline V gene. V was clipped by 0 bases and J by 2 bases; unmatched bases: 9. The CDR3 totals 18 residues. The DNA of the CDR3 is TGCGCCAGCAGCCAAGAGCCTACGATGGACAGGGCTGGAAACACCATATATTTT. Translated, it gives CASSQEPTMDRAGNTIYF.

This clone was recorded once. CDR3 sequence (DNA): TGTGCCAGTAGATGGGGGGTTGCCGGGGAGCTGTTTTTT. Translating it yields CASRWGVAGELFF. The V call is TRBV19, the J call TRBJ2-2, with D possibly matching TRBD2 (6 bases). Trimming took off 6 bases at V and 6 bases at J, with 11 bases between the two ends. The length of the CDR3 is 13 residues. CDR1 and CDR2 from the germline V gene are LNHDA and SQIVND (reference sequence). Looking up the rest from reference TRBV19 and TRBJ2-2 gives the full variable domain: DGGITQSPKYLFRKEGQNVTLSCEQNLNHDAMYWYRQDPGQGLRLIYYSQIVNDFQKGDIAEGYSVSREKKESFPLTVTSAQKNPTAFYLCASRWGVAGELFFGEGSRLTVL.

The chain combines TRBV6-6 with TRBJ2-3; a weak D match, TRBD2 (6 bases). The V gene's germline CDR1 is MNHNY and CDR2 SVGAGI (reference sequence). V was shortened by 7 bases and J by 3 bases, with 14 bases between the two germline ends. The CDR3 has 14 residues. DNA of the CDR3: TGTGCCAGCACCCCGCCCGGGGGAACAGATACGCAGTATTTT. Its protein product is CASTPPGGTDTQYF.

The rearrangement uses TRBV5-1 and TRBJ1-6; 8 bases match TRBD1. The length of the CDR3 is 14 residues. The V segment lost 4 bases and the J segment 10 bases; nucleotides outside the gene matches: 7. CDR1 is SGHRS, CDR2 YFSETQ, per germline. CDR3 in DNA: TGCGCCAGCAGCGAGACAGGGGTTGGATCACCCCTCCACTTT. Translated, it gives CASSETGVGSPLHF.

The DNA of the CDR3 is TGCAGCGTATCGACAGGGAAGAACACTGAAGCTTTCTTT. Translated: CSVSTGKNTEAFF. The rearrangement uses TRBV29-1 and TRBJ1-1, with 7 bases identical to TRBD1. From germline, CDR1 is SQVTM and CDR2 ANQGSEA. The CDR3 extends over 13 amino acids. Losses at the gene ends were 6 bases for V and 1 base for J; bases not matched to a gene: 5. Complete variable domain (other parts from reference TRBV29-1 and TRBJ1-1): SAVISQKPSRDICQRGTSLTIQCQVDSQVTMMFWYRQQPGQSLTLIATANQGSEATYESGFVIDKFPISRPNLTFSTLTVSNMSPEDSSIYLCSVSTGKNTEAFFGQGTRLTVV.

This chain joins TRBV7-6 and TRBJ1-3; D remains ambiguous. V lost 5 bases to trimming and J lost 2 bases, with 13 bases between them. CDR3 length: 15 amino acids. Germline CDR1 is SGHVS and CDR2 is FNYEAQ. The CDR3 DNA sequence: TGTGCCAGCAGCGGCCAAAGGATGGCTGGAAACACCATATATTTT. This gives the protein CASSGQRMAGNTIYF.

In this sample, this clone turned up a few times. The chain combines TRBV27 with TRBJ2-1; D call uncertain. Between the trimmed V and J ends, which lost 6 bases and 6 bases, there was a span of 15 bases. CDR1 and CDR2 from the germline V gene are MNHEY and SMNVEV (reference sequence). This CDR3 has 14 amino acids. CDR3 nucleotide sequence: TGTGCCAGCAGCCGCCCTGGGCTAGGCAATGAGCAGTTCTTC. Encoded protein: CASSRPGLGNEQFF.

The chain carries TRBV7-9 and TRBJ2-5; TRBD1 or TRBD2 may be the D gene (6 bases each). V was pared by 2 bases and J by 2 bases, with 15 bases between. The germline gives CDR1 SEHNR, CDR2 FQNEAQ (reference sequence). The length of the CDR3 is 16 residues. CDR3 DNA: TGTGCCAGCAGCTTACTTGGCAGGGGAGGTCAAGAGACCCAGTACTTC. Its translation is CASSLLGRGGQETQYF.

CDR3 in amino acids: CASSLVRDSYGYTF. DNA of the CDR3: TGTGCCAGCAGCTTAGTCAGGGACAGCTATGGCTACACCTTC. V usage is TRBV11-2 and J usage is TRBJ1-2; 7 bases are a match to TRBD1. Germline V gene lookup returns CDR1 SGHAT and CDR2 FQNNGV. The CDR3 totals 14 residues. J was trimmed by 4 bases and V by 1 base; bases with no gene match: 3. The full variable domain, its missing parts supplied by reference TRBV11-2 and TRBJ1-2, is EAGVAQSPRYKIIEKRQSVAFWCNPISGHATLYWYQQILGQGPKLLIQFQNNGVVDDSQLPKDRFSAERLKGVDSTLKIQPAKLEDSAVYLCASSLVRDSYGYTFGSGTRLTVV.

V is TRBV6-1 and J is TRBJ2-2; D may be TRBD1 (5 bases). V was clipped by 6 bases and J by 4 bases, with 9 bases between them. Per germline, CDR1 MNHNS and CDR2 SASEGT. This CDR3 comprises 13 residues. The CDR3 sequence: CASRLQVTGELFF. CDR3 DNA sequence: TGTGCCAGCAGACTACAGGTCACCGGGGAGCTGTTTTTT.